A selection of T cell receptor beta chains follows, all from one sample in a study of identical twins. TCRdb fed the 5' RACE reads into MiXCR, producing one record per CDR3 protein. Of some 900,000 distinct CDR3 sequences listed, 9% to 15% are singletons. This same sample was also part of a study on yellow fever vaccine responses in identical twins.

The sample was PBMCs. The source of these receptors is a woman between 18 and 29 years old in good health. Both conserved end residues are part of each CDR3. D genes are given only for firm matches. Some rows mark clone size as missing; the rest say once, few, many or name a class of expanded clone.

>TRBV20-1|NA|TRBD1|TRBJ1-5
CSARRRQGGKAGNQPQHF
TGCAGTGCTAGACGGAGACAGGGAGGGAAAGCGGGCAATCAGCCCCAGCATTTT
>TRBV12-3/TRBV12-4|NA|NA|TRBJ2-1
CASIAGQNNEQFF
TGTGCCAGCATAGCGGGACAGAACAATGAGCAGTTCTTC
>TRBV25-1|many|TRBD1|TRBJ2-7
CASSAGTGGYEQYF
TGTGCCAGCAGTGCCGGGACAGGGGGCTACGAGCAGTACTTC
>TRBV7-9|NA|TRBD1|TRBJ2-7
CASSSRGQGVWEQYF
TGTGCCAGCAGCTCGAGAGGACAGGGGGTTTGGGAGCAGTACTTC
>TRBV11-2|few|NA|TRBJ2-6
CASSFGIPTGANVLTF
TGTGCCAGCAGTTTCGGGATCCCGACTGGGGCCAACGTCCTGACTTTC
>TRBV20-1|NA|NA|TRBJ1-1
CSARATGRTEAFF
TGCAGTGCTAGAGCCACAGGGCGCACTGAAGCTTTCTTT
>TRBV7-9|NA|NA|TRBJ2-1
CASSLRTLSYNEQFF
TGTGCCAGCAGCTTAAGGACCCTCTCCTACAATGAGCAGTTCTTC
>TRBV7-9|NA|TRBD1|TRBJ1-1
CASSLGTDGVVAFF
TGTGCCAGCAGCCTGGGGACAGACGGGGTAGTGGCTTTCTTT
>TRBV5-1|few|NA|TRBJ1-4
CARRPTVNEKLFF
TGCGCCAGAAGACCGACGGTGAATGAAAAACTGTTTTTT
>TRBV5-6|many|NA|TRBJ2-7
CASSLGQDSYEQYF
TGTGCCAGCAGCTTGGGGCAGGACAGCTACGAGCAGTACTTC
>TRBV29-1|many|TRBD2|TRBJ2-7
CSVPVPAGGAYEQYF
TGCAGCGTTCCCGTCCCCGCGGGGGGGGCCTACGAGCAGTACTTC
>TRBV7-9|NA|NA|TRBJ2-5
CASSFSGSWETQYF
TGTGCCAGCAGCTTTAGCGGCTCATGGGAGACCCAGTACTTC
>TRBV27|few|TRBD1|TRBJ2-2
CASSSGTGLNTGELFF
TGTGCCAGCAGTTCCGGGACAGGGTTGAACACCGGGGAGCTGTTTTTT
>TRBV10-2|NA|NA|TRBJ2-7
CASKYGYEQYF
TGCGCCAGCAAGTATGGCTACGAGCAGTACTTC
>TRBV20-1|NA|TRBD1|TRBJ2-1
CSARNDRGEYNEQFF
TGCAGTGCTAGAAACGACAGGGGAGAATACAATGAGCAGTTCTTC
>TRBV27|NA|TRBD2|TRBJ2-1
CASSFSLAGGRNEQFF
TGTGCCAGCAGTTTTTCTCTAGCGGGAGGGAGGAATGAGCAGTTCTTC
>TRBV7-7|few|NA|TRBJ2-4
CASSPGTTQRAKNIQYF
TGTGCCAGCAGCCCTGGGACAACTCAGAGGGCCAAAAACATTCAGTACTTC
>TRBV28|NA|TRBD2|TRBJ2-5
CASRPRLAPQETQYF
TGTGCCAGCAGACCCCGACTAGCGCCACAAGAGACCCAGTACTTC
>TRBV24-1|many|NA|TRBJ1-2
CATHGRTHGDYGYTF
TGTGCCACCCATGGGAGGACCCACGGGGACTATGGCTACACCTTC
>TRBV20-1|many|NA|TRBJ1-1
CSVPSREFKEAFF
TGCAGTGTCCCAAGTAGGGAATTCAAAGAAGCTTTCTTT
>TRBV2|many|NA|TRBJ1-5
CASSDSGWSNQPQHF
TGTGCCAGCAGTGACAGCGGCTGGAGCAATCAGCCCCAGCATTTT
>TRBV28|NA|NA|TRBJ1-1
CASSRPGRNTEAFF
TGTGCCAGCAGTAGGCCAGGACGGAACACTGAAGCTTTCTTT
>TRBV5-1|few|TRBD2|TRBJ2-1
CASSLRVSGGPLPYEQFF
TGCGCCAGCAGCTTACGGGTTAGCGGGGGCCCTCTCCCCTATGAGCAGTTCTTC
>TRBV2|few|NA|TRBJ2-3
CASSEAPLTRSGIDTQYF
TGTGCCAGCAGTGAAGCCCCCCTAACTCGTTCCGGAATAGATACGCAGTATTTT
>TRBV20-1|NA|NA|TRBJ1-1
CSARDSGANTEAFF
TGCAGTGCTAGAGATAGCGGAGCGAACACTGAAGCTTTCTTT
>TRBV6-5|NA|NA|TRBJ1-1
CASSYYRGNEAFF
TGTGCCAGCAGTTACTATCGAGGGAACGAAGCTTTCTTT
>TRBV4-2|NA|NA|TRBJ2-6
CASSRYDGELGASGANVLTF
TGTGCCAGCAGCCGCTACGACGGGGAATTGGGGGCCTCTGGGGCCAACGTCCTGACTTTC
>TRBV20-1|NA|TRBD1|TRBJ1-6
CSARDSLGQGNSPLHF
TGCAGTGCTAGAGACTCGTTGGGACAGGGTAATTCACCCCTCCACTTT
>TRBV20-1|few|TRBD2|TRBJ2-1
CSASPLAGSYNEQFF
TGCAGTGCTAGTCCTTTAGCGGGCTCCTACAATGAGCAGTTCTTC
>TRBV6-5|NA|NA|TRBJ1-2
CASSYTEGGGYGYTF
TGTGCCAGCAGTTACACCGAGGGGGGAGGGTATGGCTACACCTTC
>TRBV7-9|NA|NA|TRBJ2-7
CASSRTTLSYEQYF
TGTGCCAGCAGCCGGACGACACTCTCCTACGAGCAGTACTTC
>TRBV20-1|few|NA|TRBJ1-4
CSARGRGGEKLFF
TGCAGTGCTAGAGGCAGGGGTGGTGAAAAACTGTTTTTT
>TRBV9|NA|TRBD1|TRBJ2-2
CASSVAWGTGNTGELFF
TGTGCCAGCAGCGTTGCCTGGGGGACAGGGAACACCGGGGAGCTGTTTTTT
>TRBV10-2|NA|NA|TRBJ1-2
CASSEPRTPYGYTF
TGCGCCAGCAGTGAGCCCAGAACCCCTTATGGCTACACCTTC
>TRBV2|NA|NA|TRBJ1-5
CASNPGVLSNQPQHF
TGTGCCAGCAACCCGGGGGTTTTAAGCAATCAGCCCCAGCATTTT
>TRBV10-1|few|NA|TRBJ2-3
CASSPFGGVEDTQYF
TGCGCCAGCAGTCCCTTCGGGGGAGTGGAAGATACGCAGTATTTT
>TRBV6-1|few|NA|TRBJ2-2
CASASEGGRFGELFF
TGTGCCAGCGCCTCTGAGGGGGGGAGGTTCGGGGAGCTGTTTTTT
>TRBV5-1|few|NA|TRBJ2-7
CASSPGGSGRNEQYF
TGCGCCAGCAGCCCAGGGGGGAGCGGTAGGAACGAGCAGTACTTC
>TRBV12-3/TRBV12-4|NA|TRBD1|TRBJ2-5
CASTLGQPQETQYF
TGTGCCAGCACCCTGGGACAGCCTCAAGAGACCCAGTACTTC
>TRBV12-3/TRBV12-4|few|NA|TRBJ1-4
CASSLLRAGKLFF
TGTGCCAGCAGTTTACTCAGGGCCGGAAAACTGTTTTTT